What follows is one T cell receptor (beta chain) and its context. Its matching antigen is unknown. The data stem from a study of cytomegalovirus exposure and HLA in healthy donors. Study-wide context: Previous work identified 95 million to 120 million unique TCR beta sequences from 150 million to 200 million T cells. In an early release, HLA-typed donors contributed about 79 million unique TCR sequences.

Looked up from germline, CDR1 is SGHTA and CDR2 is FQGNSA. The CDR3 is made up of 15 amino acids. General study results and limits: Published work reported that the classifier diagnosed cytomegalovirus status with high specificity and sensitivity. It was likely that a cluster of highly shared sequence variants was a sequencing artifact.

The PCR used 60 Vbeta and 13 Jbeta primers. The repertoire was sequenced with immunoSEQ multiplex PCR; TCRdb's copy has only in-frame clones and lacks some. This sample has 150,000 to 200,000 clones, with over 70% found just once. The clonotype originates from a woman between 45 and 65 years old in good health and CMV-seropositive. The J gene is TRBJ2-5, the V gene TRBV7-2, with D maybe TRBD2 (6 bases). The J call is in doubt because the DNA end fits TRBJ2-7 better. Sequencing input: PBMCs. The CDR3 DNA follows: TGTGCCAGCAGCTTATCCCGGGACTTGGGCTACGAGCAGTACTTC. Amino acids: CASSLSRDLGYEQYF.